The 16 T cell receptor beta chains presented below share a single source sample, sequenced in a study of vaccination and CD4 T cells after COVID-19. Sequencing of the DNA from cultured CD4+ T cells was carried out with the Oncomine TCR Beta short-read assay. It was from cultured CD4+ T cells that genomic DNA was extracted. TCRdb ran MiXCR on the PCR reads and lists one entry per CDR3 protein. The data contain around 9,000 distinct CDR3 sequences, under 40% of them singletons. Treatment indicated: approximately 9-day PBMC culture with coronavirus spike peptide pools or control peptides (ViraFEST assay). An unexposed donor provided the CD4+ T cells, which were collected before the COVID-19 pandemic (2011-2018). Antigen specificity for these receptors is unknown. The specimen sequenced was CD4+ T cells from blood, cultured in vitro. The source of these receptors is a human donor in good health.

The CDR3 sequence: CSARDPGTGDTEAFF. CDR3 coding DNA: TGCAGTGCTAGAGATCCAGGGACAGGGGACACTGAAGCTTTCTTT. The gene calls are TRBV20-1 and TRBJ1-1; 10 bases line up with TRBD1. Germline V gene lookup returns CDR1 DFQATT and CDR2 SNEGSKA (reference sequence). This CDR3 has 15 amino acids. V lost 0 bases to trimming and J lost 3 bases; unmatched junction nucleotides: 4.

This clonotype has more than one count but fewer than ten. The chain employs TRBV7-9 and TRBJ2-2; 15 nucleotides align to TRBD2. V was pared by 4 bases and J by 6 bases, with 3 bases of the junction left unmatched. Germline-derived CDR1 and CDR2 are SEHNR and FQNEAQ (reference sequence). The CDR3 length is 16 residues. DNA of the CDR3: TGTGCCAGCAGCTCCGGACTAGCGGGAGGGGCCGGGGAGCTGTTTTTT. This encodes CASSSGLAGGAGELFF.

V usage is TRBV7-9 and J usage is TRBJ1-1, with a tentative D call TRBD1 (6 bases). The V end lost 5 bases, the J end lost 6 bases, and 7 bases lay between the germline ends. Per germline, CDR1 SEHNR and CDR2 FQNEAQ (reference sequence). The CDR3 runs to 11 residues. CDR3 amino acids: CASSRGPEAFF. In DNA, the CDR3 is TGTGCCAGCAGCCGGGGGCCTGAAGCTTTCTTT. The full variable domain, with the rest looked up from reference TRBV7-9 and TRBJ1-1, is DTGVSQNPRHKITKRGQNVTFRCDPISEHNRLYWYRQTLGQGPEFLTYFQNEAQLEKSRLLSDRFSAERPKGSFSTLEIQRTEQGDSAMYLCASSRGPEAFFGQGTRLTVV.

The chain combines TRBV30 with TRBJ2-7; possibly TRBD2 for D (7 bases). Germline V gene sequence: CDR1 GTSNPN, CDR2 SVGIG (reference sequence). V lost 8 bases, J lost 3 bases, and 14 bases lay in between. The CDR3 consists of 12 residues. The chain's CDR3 is CALGGGGYEQYF. CDR3 DNA: TGTGCCCTTGGGGGAGGGGGCTACGAGCAGTACTTC.

V usage is TRBV7-2 and J usage is TRBJ2-6; 8 bases line up with TRBD1. The CDR3 contains 19 residues. The V gene's germline CDR1 is SGHTA and CDR2 FQGNSA. V trimming: 5 bases; J trimming: 1 base; junction bases outside the gene matches: 13. CDR3 in amino acids: CASSRRAGTGSSGANVLTF. The CDR3 DNA follows: TGTGCCAGCAGCCGCCGAGCCGGGACAGGATCGTCTGGGGCCAACGTCCTGACTTTC.

This clonotype was found a few times. This chain uses TRBV12-3 or TRBV12-4 with TRBJ1-6, with TRBD1 as a possible D gene (5 bases). V lost 2 bases and J 7 bases, leaving 12 bases between the germline ends. The CDR3 is made up of 15 amino acids. The CDR3 spells CASSLRGGNNSPLHF. CDR3 bases: TGTGCCAGCAGTTTAAGGGGAGGGAACAATTCACCCCTCCACTTT.

In its sample, this clonotype was seen a few times. The chain links TRBV6-4 to TRBJ1-1; D may be TRBD1 (5 bases). This CDR3 is built from 13 residues. Deletions cut 0 bases from V and 4 bases from J, with 6 bases between. Germline loops: CDR1 MRHNA, CDR2 SNTAGT. Here the CDR3 DNA reads TGTGCCAGCAGTGACTCTGGGGGCACTGAAGCTTTCTTT. Its translation: CASSDSGGTEAFF.

The rearrangement joins TRBV9 to TRBJ2-5, with 8 bases identical to TRBD2. This CDR3 spans 15 amino acids. In germline, CDR1 is SGDLS, CDR2 YYNGEE. After removal of 3 bases from V and 1 base from J, the junction contained 5 bases not matched to a gene. This chain's CDR3 is CASSEDLAGQETQYF. The CDR3 DNA sequence: TGTGCCAGCAGCGAGGACCTAGCGGGCCAAGAGACCCAGTACTTC. Filled out from reference TRBV9 and TRBJ2-5, the complete variable domain reads DSGVTQTPKHLITATGQRVTLRCSPRSGDLSVYWYQQSLDQGLQFLIQYYNGEERAKGNILERFSAQQFPDLHSELNLSSLELGDSALYFCASSEDLAGQETQYFGPGTRLLVL.

This clonotype has just a few counts. The CDR3 loop reads CASRGQGWNSPLHF. CDR3 nucleotide sequence: TGTGCCAGCAGGGGACAGGGGTGGAATTCACCCCTCCACTTT. The chain has TRBV6-1 and TRBJ1-6; 10 bases are a match to TRBD1. Germline CDR1 reads MNHNS; CDR2 reads SASEGT. The CDR3 consists of 14 residues. The junction had 3 bases not matched to a gene; V was cut back by 6 bases and J by 7 bases.

The chain combines TRBV7-6 with TRBJ2-4, with 8 nucleotides matching TRBD2. Germline CDR1 SGHVS, CDR2 FNYEAQ. After removal of 1 base from V and 8 bases from J, the junction contained 13 bases not matched to a gene. This CDR3 region has 17 residues. The CDR3 DNA follows: TGTGCCAGCAGCTTAGGGGAGCGGGAGCCCCTTCAGGACATTCAGTACTTC. This codes for CASSLGEREPLQDIQYF.

This clonotype occurred a few times. The chain joins TRBV6-1 to TRBJ2-3; D gene uncertain. CDR3 length equals 12 residues. Trimming shortened V by 8 bases and J by 5 bases, and 11 bases separated the two germline ends. CDR1 and CDR2 (germline): MNHNS, SASEGT. CDR3 protein: CASLSGGDTQYF. CDR3 coding DNA: TGTGCCAGCCTGTCGGGCGGAGATACGCAGTATTTT.

This clonotype occurred a few times. This chain connects TRBV6-1 to TRBJ2-1; 9 bases match TRBD2. The junction had 13 bases not matched to a gene; V was cut back by 5 bases and J by 5 bases. The V gene's germline CDR1 is MNHNS and CDR2 SASEGT. CDR3 length equals 17 residues. The CDR3 spells CASSMSRLAGVNNEQFF. CDR3 sequence (DNA): TGTGCCAGCAGTATGAGCCGCTTAGCGGGAGTTAACAATGAGCAGTTCTTC.

This clonotype was detected only a few times. This chain joins TRBV6-1 and TRBJ2-5; weak D call: TRBD1 (5 bases). The germline V gene encodes CDR1 MNHNS and CDR2 SASEGT. The V gene lost 4 bases and the J gene lost 5 bases, with 14 bases spanning the gap. CDR3 size: 14 residues. The CDR3 bases are TGTGCCAGCAGTGCCGTCCAGGGATACGAGACCCAGTACTTC. This codes for CASSAVQGYETQYF.

The rearrangement joins TRBV28 to TRBJ2-7, with 13 bases fitting TRBD2. V gave up 3 bases and J gave up 6 bases; unmatched junction bases: 5. Germline CDR1 is MDHEN and CDR2 is SYDVKM. The CDR3 has 15 residues. The chain's CDR3 is CASSLTSGRWGEQYF. The DNA of the CDR3 is TGTGCCAGCAGTTTGACTAGCGGGAGGTGGGGCGAGCAGTACTTC.

The chain couples TRBV7-2 to TRBJ1-6, with TRBD1 matching over 9 bases. The CDR3 spans 16 residues. CDR1 is SGHTA and CDR2 is FQGNSA in the germline V gene. The trim removed 4 bases at V and 8 bases at J, leaving 9 bases unmatched. The CDR3 DNA reads TGTGCCAGCAGCTCGCTACGGACAGGGGCGCATTCACCCCTCCACTTT. It specifies CASSSLRTGAHSPLHF.

The chain couples TRBV28 to TRBJ2-4; possibly TRBD2 for D (6 bases). The CDR3 is made up of 13 amino acids. CDR1 MDHEN and CDR2 SYDVKM come from the germline V gene. Trimming shortened V by 3 bases and J by 10 bases, and 13 bases separated the two germline ends. The CDR3 DNA reads as TGTGCCAGCAGTTTTCAGGGAGGAGAAATTCAGTACTTC. This encodes CASSFQGGEIQYF.